The 9 T cell receptor beta chains presented below share a single source sample, sequenced in a study of cytotoxic CD8 clonotypes in ibrutinib-treated CLL. Sequenced by immunoSEQ multiplex PCR; TCRdb stores in-frame clones only, minus some. The repertoire holds roughly 250,000 clones, with 60% to 75% as singletons. The specimen was PBMCs, collected after 24 months of ibrutinib treatment. The receptors come from a human donor with chronic lymphocytic leukemia.

In this sample, this clone turned up a few times. The chain recombines TRBV5-1 with TRBJ2-1; 8 bases map to TRBD2. Trimming at V came to 3 bases and at J to 8 bases, leaving 10 bases not matched to a gene. This CDR3 is 15 amino acids long. Germline V gene sequence: CDR1 SGHRS, CDR2 YFSETQ. The DNA of the CDR3 is TGCGCCAGCAGCTCAGAGCGGGAGTCGGGGGATGAGCAGTTCTTC. It is translated as CASSSERESGDEQFF.

This chain uses TRBV28 with TRBJ2-2; TRBD1 agrees at 9 bases. The germline gives CDR1 MDHEN, CDR2 SYDVKM. The CDR3 covers 16 residues. Unmatched junction bases numbered 12, after V lost 6 bases and J lost 7 bases. Here the CDR3 reads CASSLTGTGRGGELFF. DNA of the CDR3: TGTGCCAGCAGCCTCACAGGGACAGGGCGAGGCGGGGAGCTGTTTTTT.

This clone was seen once. This sequence joins TRBV28 and TRBJ1-5; D call uncertain. This CDR3 spans 15 amino acids. The germline CDR1 and CDR2 sequences are MDHEN and SYDVKM. V lost 6 bases, J lost 0 bases, and 12 bases lay in between. CDR3 sequence (DNA): TGTGCCAGCAGCCTTATCCAACATAGCAATCAGCCCCAGCATTTT. It is translated as CASSLIQHSNQPQHF.

In DNA form, the CDR3 reads TGCAGCGTTGTTGGGGCGAACACTGAAGCTTTCTTT. This gives the protein CSVVGANTEAFF. The chain has TRBV29-1 and TRBJ1-1; the D gene is possibly TRBD1 (5 bases). With 4 bases removed from V and 1 base from J, the gap between germline ends came to 7 bases. The CDR3 covers 12 residues. Germline assignment: CDR1 SQVTM and CDR2 ANQGSEA.

There are a few counts of this clone. The J gene is TRBJ2-5, the V gene TRBV7-9; D is uncertain. V was trimmed by 3 bases and J by 6 bases, leaving 11 bases between them. CDR1 and CDR2 (germline): SEHNR, FQNEAQ (reference sequence). The CDR3 spans 13 residues. Here the CDR3 reads CASSFPREQTQYF. CDR3 bases: TGTGCCAGCAGCTTCCCCCGTGAACAGACCCAGTACTTC.

Comments on this clone: Being one base from a much bigger clone, this may be a read error. Other DNA sequences in the sample encode the same CDR3. The rearrangement uses TRBV4-2 and TRBJ2-3; no firm D call. This CDR3 region has 11 residues. V lost 1 base and J 5 bases, leaving 1 base between the germline ends. Germline CDR1 is LGHNA and CDR2 is YNFKEQ. CDR3 in amino acids: CASSQGDTQYF. CDR3 nucleotides: TGTGCCAGCAGCCAAGGAGATACGCAGTATTTT.

This clone was counted a few times. The chain couples TRBV28 to TRBJ1-2, with 12 nucleotides matching TRBD1. Germline trimming cut 6 bases from V and 4 bases from J; bases unmatched to any gene: 9. Germline V gives CDR1 MDHEN, CDR2 SYDVKM. The CDR3 sequence is 16 residues long. CDR3 bases: TGTGCCAGCAGACTTACCGGGACAGGGGGCATCTATGGCTACACCTTC. Protein product: CASRLTGTGGIYGYTF.

The rearrangement joins TRBV27 to TRBJ2-7, with 11 nucleotides matching TRBD2. Germline lookup yields CDR1 MNHEY and CDR2 SMNVEV (reference sequence). V lost 3 bases and J lost 0; bases outside the gene matches: 10. The CDR3 is 18 residues long. CDR3 nucleotide sequence: TGTGCCAGCAGTTTTCAAGGACTAGCGGGTTCTAGCTCCTACGAGCAGTACTTC. Translating gives CASSFQGLAGSSSYEQYF.

The chain has TRBV7-2 and TRBJ2-7; no reliable D call. V was trimmed by 3 bases and J by 7 bases, leaving 13 bases between them. Germline loops: CDR1 SGHTA, CDR2 FQGNSA. The CDR3 is 13 residues long. The CDR3 loop is CASSFDGVGEQYF. The CDR3 DNA reads as TGTGCCAGCAGCTTCGACGGTGTTGGGGAGCAGTACTTC.